Included here is one TCR beta chain sequence, with context. Locally advanced or metastatic urothelial carcinoma affected all patients. This record comes from a study of PD-L1 blockade in urothelial cancer. V shed 1 base and J 0 bases; nucleotides not matched to a gene: 11. CDR3 length equals 19 residues. Germline CDR1 SGHRS, CDR2 YFSETQ. Sequencing was performed with immunoSEQ multiplex PCR; in TCRdb, only in-frame clones are kept and a portion is missing. The table shows about 80,000 clones, with around 90% occurring only once. The sequence was collected from a woman in her 70s with urothelial cancer. Sequencing used PBMCs, obtained around atezolizumab (anti-PD-L1) treatment. The chain recombines TRBV5-1 with TRBJ2-4, with TRBD2 identical over 9 bases. The CDR3 spells CASSLFPAGGGGAKNIQYF. CDR3 in DNA: TGCGCCAGCAGCTTGTTTCCAGCGGGAGGCGGAGGAGCCAAAAACATTCAGTACTTC. The entire variable domain, with the rest obtained from reference TRBV5-1 and TRBJ2-4, is as follows: KAGVTQTPRYLIKTRGQQVTLSCSPISGHRSVSWYQQTPGQGLQFLFEYFSETQRNKGNFPGRFSGRQFSNSRSEMNVSTLELGDSALYLCASSLFPAGGGGAKNIQYFGAGTRLSVL.